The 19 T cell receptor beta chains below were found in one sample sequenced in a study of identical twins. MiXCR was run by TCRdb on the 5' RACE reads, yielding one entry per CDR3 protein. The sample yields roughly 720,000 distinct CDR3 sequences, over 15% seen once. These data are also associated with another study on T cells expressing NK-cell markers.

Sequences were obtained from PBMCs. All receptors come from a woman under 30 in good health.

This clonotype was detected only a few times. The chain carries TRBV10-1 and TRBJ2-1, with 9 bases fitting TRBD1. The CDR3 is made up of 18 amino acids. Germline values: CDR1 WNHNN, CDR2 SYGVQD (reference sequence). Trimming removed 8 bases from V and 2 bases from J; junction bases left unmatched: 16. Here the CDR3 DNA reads TGCGCCAGCGCAGGGACAGGGAATTTTTTGGGGACCTACAATGAGCAGTTCTTC. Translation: CASAGTGNFLGTYNEQFF.

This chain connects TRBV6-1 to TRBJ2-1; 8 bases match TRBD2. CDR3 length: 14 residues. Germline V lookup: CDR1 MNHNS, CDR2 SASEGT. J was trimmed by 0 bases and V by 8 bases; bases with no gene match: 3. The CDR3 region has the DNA TGTGCCAGCCAACTAGCGGACTCCTACAATGAGCAGTTCTTC. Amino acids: CASQLADSYNEQFF.

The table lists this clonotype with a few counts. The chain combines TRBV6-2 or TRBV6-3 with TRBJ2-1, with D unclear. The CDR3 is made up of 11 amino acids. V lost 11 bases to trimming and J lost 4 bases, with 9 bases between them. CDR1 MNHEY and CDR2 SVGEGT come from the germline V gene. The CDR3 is CAARDYNEQFF. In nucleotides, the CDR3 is TGTGCCGCGAGAGATTACAATGAGCAGTTCTTC.

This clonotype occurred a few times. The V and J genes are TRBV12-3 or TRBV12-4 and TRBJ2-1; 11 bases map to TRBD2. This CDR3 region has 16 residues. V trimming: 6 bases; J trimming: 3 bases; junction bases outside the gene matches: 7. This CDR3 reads CASSPAGLAGYNEQFF. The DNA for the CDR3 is TGTGCCAGCAGCCCAGCCGGACTAGCGGGCTACAATGAGCAGTTCTTC.

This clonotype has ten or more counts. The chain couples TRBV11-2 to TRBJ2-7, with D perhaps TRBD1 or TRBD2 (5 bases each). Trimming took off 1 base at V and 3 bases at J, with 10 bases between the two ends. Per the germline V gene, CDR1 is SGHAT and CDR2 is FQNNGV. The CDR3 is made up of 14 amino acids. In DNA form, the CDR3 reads TGTGCCAGCAGCTTAGGCCCAGGGAGCTACGAGCAGTACTTC. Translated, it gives CASSLGPGSYEQYF.

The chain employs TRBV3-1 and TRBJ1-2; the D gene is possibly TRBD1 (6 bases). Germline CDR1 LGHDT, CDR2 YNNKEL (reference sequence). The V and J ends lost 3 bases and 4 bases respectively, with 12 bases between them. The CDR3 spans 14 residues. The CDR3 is CASSQGTPFYGYTF. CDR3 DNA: TGTGCCAGCAGCCAGGGGACACCATTCTATGGCTACACCTTC.

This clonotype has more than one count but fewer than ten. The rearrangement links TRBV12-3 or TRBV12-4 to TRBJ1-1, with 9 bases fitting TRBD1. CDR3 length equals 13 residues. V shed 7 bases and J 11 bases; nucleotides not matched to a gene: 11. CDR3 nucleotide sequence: TGTGCCAGCACCTCCCGGACAGGGGAGGATGCTTTCTTT. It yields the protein CASTSRTGEDAFF.

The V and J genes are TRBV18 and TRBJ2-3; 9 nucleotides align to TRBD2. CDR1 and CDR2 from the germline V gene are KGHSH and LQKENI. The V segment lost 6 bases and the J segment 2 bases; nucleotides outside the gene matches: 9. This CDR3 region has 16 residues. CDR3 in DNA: TGTGCCAGCTCGCCGGGTAGCGGGGGATACACAGATACGCAGTATTTT. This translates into CASSPGSGGYTDTQYF.

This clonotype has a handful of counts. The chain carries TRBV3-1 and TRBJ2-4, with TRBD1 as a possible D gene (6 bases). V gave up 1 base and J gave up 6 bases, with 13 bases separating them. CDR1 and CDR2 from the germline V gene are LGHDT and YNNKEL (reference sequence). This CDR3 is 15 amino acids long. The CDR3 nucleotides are TGTGCCAGCAGCCAAGTGTCAGGGGTGGTAAACATTCAGTACTTC. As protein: CASSQVSGVVNIQYF.

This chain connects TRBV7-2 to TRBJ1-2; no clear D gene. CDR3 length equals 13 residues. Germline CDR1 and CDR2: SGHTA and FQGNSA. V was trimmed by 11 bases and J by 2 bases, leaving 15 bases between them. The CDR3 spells CAGRSRSNYGYTF. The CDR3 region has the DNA TGTGCCGGAAGGAGCAGATCAAACTATGGCTACACCTTC.

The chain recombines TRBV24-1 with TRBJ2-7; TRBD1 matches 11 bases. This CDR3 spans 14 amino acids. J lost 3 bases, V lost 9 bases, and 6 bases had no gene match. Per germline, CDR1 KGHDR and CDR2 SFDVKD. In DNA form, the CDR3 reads TGTGCCACCCCGCCTGGGACAGGGGGCTACGAGCAGTACTTC. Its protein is CATPPGTGGYEQYF.

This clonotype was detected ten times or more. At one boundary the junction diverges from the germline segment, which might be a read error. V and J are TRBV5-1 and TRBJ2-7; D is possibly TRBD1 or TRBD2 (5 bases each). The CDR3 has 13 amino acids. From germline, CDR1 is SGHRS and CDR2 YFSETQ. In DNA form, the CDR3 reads TGTGCCAGCAGCTCAGGGACCTCCTACGAGCAGTACTTC. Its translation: CASSSGTSYEQYF. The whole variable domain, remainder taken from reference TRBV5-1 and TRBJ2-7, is KAGVTQTPRYLIKTRGQQVTLSCSPISGHRSVSWYQQTPGQGLQFLFEYFSETQRNKGNFPGRFSGRQFSNSRSEMNVSTLELGDSALYLCASSSGTSYEQYFGPGTRLTVT.

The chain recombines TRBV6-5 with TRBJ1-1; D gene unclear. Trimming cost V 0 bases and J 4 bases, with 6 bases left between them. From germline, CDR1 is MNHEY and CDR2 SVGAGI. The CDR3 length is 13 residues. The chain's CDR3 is CASSYSTATEAFF. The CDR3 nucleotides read TGTGCCAGCAGTTACTCGACGGCCACTGAAGCTTTCTTT.

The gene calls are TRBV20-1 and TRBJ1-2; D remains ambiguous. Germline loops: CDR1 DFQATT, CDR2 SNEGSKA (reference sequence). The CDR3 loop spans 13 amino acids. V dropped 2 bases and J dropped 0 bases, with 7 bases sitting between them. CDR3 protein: CSARLVANYGYTF. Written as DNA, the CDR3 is TGCAGTGCTAGATTGGTCGCTAACTATGGCTACACCTTC.

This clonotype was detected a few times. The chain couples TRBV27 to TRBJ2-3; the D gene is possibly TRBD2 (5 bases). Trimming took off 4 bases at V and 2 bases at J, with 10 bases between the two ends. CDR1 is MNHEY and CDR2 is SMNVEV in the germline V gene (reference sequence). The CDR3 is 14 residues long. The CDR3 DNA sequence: TGTGCCAGCAGTTCGGACTTTTACACAGATACGCAGTATTTT. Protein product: CASSSDFYTDTQYF.

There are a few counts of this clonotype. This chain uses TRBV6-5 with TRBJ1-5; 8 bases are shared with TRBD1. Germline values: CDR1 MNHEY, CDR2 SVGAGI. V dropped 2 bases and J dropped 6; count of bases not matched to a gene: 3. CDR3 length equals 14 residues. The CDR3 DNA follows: TGTGCCAGCAGTTACCCGGACAGGGCTCAGCCCCAGCATTTT. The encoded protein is CASSYPDRAQPQHF.

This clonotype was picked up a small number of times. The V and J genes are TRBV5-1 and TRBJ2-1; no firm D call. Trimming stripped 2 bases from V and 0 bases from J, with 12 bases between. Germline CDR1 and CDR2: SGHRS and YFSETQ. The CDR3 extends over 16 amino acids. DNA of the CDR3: TGCGCCAGCAGCTTCTATGAAAGGGTCTCCTACAATGAGCAGTTCTTC. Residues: CASSFYERVSYNEQFF.

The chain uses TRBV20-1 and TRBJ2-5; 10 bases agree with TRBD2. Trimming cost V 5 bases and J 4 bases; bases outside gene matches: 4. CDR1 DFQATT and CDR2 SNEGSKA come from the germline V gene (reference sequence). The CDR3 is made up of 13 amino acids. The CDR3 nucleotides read TGCAGTGCTCCCCGGACTAGCGGAGAGACCCAGTACTTC. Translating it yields CSAPRTSGETQYF.

The CDR3 DNA reads TGTGCCAGCAGCTGGCCGGAGGGGGTATTGTATGAGCAGTTCTTC. Its translation is CASSWPEGVLYEQFF. V gene TRBV11-3 combines with J gene TRBJ2-1; either TRBD1 or TRBD2 may fit D (6 bases each). The length of the CDR3 is 15 residues. Germline CDR1 is SGHNT and CDR2 is YENEEA. V gave up 4 bases and J gave up 8 bases, with 18 bases separating them.